The entry below describes one T cell receptor beta chain. These data come from a study of a mutant IDH1 vaccine in newly diagnosed glioma. Study summary: Radiotherapy, temozolomide, or both had been given previously, and both were given to most.

This CDR3 has 16 residues. The V gene's germline CDR1 is GTSNPN and CDR2 SVGIG (reference sequence). V dropped 1 base and J dropped 7; count of bases not matched to a gene: 12. Here immunoSEQ multiplex PCR was the method, and the copy in TCRdb shows in-frame clones only, minus some. The profile shows some 15,000 clones, 75% to 90% of them singletons. The time point is: baseline, week 1 (first vaccination visit). Treatment given: pre-vaccination baseline after standard-of-care therapy. The receptor's source is a woman between 35 and 50 years old with glioma. Some clones in this sample may be carry-over from other donors' samples. Sequenced material: PBMCs, taken from a glioma patient treated with radiotherapy, temozolomide or both. The chain carries TRBV30 and TRBJ2-2; 7 bases are shared with TRBD1. CDR3 bases: TGTGCCTGGAGTGCTACAGGGGTCGGTATAGGCGGGGAGCTGTTTTTT. Translated: CAWSATGVGIGGELFF. Together with reference TRBV30 and TRBJ2-2, the CDR3 gives the full variable domain: SQTIHQWPATLVQPVGSPLSLECTVEGTSNPNLYWYRQAAGRGLQLLFYSVGIGQISSEVPQNLSASRPQDRQFILSSKKLLLSDSGFYLCAWSATGVGIGGELFFGEGSRLTVL.